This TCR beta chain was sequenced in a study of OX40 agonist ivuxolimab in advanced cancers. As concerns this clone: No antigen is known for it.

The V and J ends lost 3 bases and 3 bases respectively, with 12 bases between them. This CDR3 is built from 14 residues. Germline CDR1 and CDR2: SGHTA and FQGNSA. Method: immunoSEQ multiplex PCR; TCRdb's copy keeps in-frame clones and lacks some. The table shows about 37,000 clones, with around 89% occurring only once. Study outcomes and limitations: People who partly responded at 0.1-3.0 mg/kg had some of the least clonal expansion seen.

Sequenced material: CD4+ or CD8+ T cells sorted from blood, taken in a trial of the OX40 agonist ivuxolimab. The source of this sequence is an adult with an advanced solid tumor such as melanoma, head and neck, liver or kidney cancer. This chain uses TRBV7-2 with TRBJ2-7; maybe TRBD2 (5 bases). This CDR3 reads CASSLVPGSYEQYF. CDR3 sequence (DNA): TGTGCCAGCAGCTTGGTTCCGGGAAGCTACGAGCAGTACTTC.